The rows below give T cell receptor beta chains drawn from one sample of a study of blood T cell repertoires in COVID-19. The method was immunoSEQ multiplex PCR; TCRdb's version includes in-frame clones alone and lacks a portion of them. The sample lists 100,000 to 150,000 clones; 70% to 90% were seen once. The sample was peripheral blood. The receptor source for this set is a woman of 80 years or more with acute or convalescent COVID-19. Both conserved end residues are part of each CDR3. A D gene is named only where the DNA matches it firmly. Some rows have no size entry. The others give once, few or many, or a class for an expanded clone.

cdr3_nt cdr3_aa j_call clone_size d_call v_call
TGTGCCAGCAGTGAAAGGCAGGGGGCCAGGAACACTGAAGCTTTCTTT CASSERQGARNTEAFF TRBJ1-1 - TRBD1 TRBV2
TGTGCCAGCAGCCAAGTGGGACAGGGAGCTTTCTTT CASSQVGQGAFF TRBJ1-1 - TRBD1 TRBV14
TGTGCCACCAACGCGGGACAGTACCAAGAGACCCAGTACTTC CATNAGQYQETQYF TRBJ2-5 - - TRBV15
TGCGCCAGCAGCTTGTATACTAGCGGGTCGAGCTCCTACAATGAGCAGTTCTTC CASSLYTSGSSSYNEQFF TRBJ2-1 - TRBD2 TRBV5-1
TGTGCCAGCAGCCCCCCAGGCACAGATACGCAGTATTTT CASSPPGTDTQYF TRBJ2-3 - - TRBV7-2
TGTGCCAGCAGTTTCGGACAGGGGCTTGGTTACACCTTC CASSFGQGLGYTF TRBJ1-2 - TRBD1 TRBV27
TGCAGCGTGGGAGAAGACAGGGGGTCTTTCTTT CSVGEDRGSFF TRBJ1-1 - TRBD1 TRBV29-1
TGCGCCAGCAGCTTGGGGGGACAGAATGAAAAACTGTTTTTT CASSLGGQNEKLFF TRBJ1-4 - TRBD1 TRBV5-1
TGTGCCAGCAGCCAAGATCAGGGGCACTATGGCTACACCTTC CASSQDQGHYGYTF TRBJ1-2 - - TRBV4-2
TGTGCCAGCAGCTTGTCCGCAGGGTCCTATGGCTACACCTTC CASSLSAGSYGYTF TRBJ1-2 - - TRBV5-4
TGTGCCAGTAGTGTGACAGGAGTCGGAAGCGAAAAACTGTTTTTT CASSVTGVGSEKLFF TRBJ1-4 - - TRBV19
TGTGCCAGCAGGGCCGGGTCCCTAGGGGACAATGAGCAGTTCTTC CASRAGSLGDNEQFF TRBJ2-1 - - TRBV6-5
TGTGCCAGCCGACAGGATAACTATGGCTACACCTTC CASRQDNYGYTF TRBJ1-2 once - TRBV7-2
TGTGCCAGCAGCTTAGACGGTCACCCTGAAGCTTTCTTT CASSLDGHPEAFF TRBJ1-1 - - TRBV7-2
TGTGCCAGCAGCCGGGACACCGTTGGGACCGAACGAGGCTACACCTTC CASSRDTVGTERGYTF TRBJ1-2 few - TRBV27
TGTGCCAGCAGCTTTCCGGGACTCTTCACAGATACGCAGTATTTT CASSFPGLFTDTQYF TRBJ2-3 - - TRBV5-6
TGTGCCAGCAGCTTGGAGCGGGGGGGCTGGAACACAGATACGCAGTATTTT CASSLERGGWNTDTQYF TRBJ2-3 - TRBD2 TRBV5-4